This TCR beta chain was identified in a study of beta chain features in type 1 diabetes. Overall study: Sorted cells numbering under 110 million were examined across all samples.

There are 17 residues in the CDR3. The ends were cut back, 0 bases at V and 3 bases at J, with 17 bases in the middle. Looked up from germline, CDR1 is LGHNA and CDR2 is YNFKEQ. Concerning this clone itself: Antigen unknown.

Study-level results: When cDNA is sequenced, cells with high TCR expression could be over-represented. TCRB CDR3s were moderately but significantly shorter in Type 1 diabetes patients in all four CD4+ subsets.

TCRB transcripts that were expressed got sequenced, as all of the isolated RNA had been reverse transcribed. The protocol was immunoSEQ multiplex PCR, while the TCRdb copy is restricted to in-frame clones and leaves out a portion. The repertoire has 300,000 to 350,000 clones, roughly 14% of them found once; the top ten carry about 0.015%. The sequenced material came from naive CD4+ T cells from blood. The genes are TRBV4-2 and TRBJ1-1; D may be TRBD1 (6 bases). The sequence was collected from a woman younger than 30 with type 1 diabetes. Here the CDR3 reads CASSQEGRSGVHTEAFF. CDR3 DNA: TGTGCCAGCAGCCAAGAAGGAAGGTCAGGGGTTCACACTGAAGCTTTCTTT.